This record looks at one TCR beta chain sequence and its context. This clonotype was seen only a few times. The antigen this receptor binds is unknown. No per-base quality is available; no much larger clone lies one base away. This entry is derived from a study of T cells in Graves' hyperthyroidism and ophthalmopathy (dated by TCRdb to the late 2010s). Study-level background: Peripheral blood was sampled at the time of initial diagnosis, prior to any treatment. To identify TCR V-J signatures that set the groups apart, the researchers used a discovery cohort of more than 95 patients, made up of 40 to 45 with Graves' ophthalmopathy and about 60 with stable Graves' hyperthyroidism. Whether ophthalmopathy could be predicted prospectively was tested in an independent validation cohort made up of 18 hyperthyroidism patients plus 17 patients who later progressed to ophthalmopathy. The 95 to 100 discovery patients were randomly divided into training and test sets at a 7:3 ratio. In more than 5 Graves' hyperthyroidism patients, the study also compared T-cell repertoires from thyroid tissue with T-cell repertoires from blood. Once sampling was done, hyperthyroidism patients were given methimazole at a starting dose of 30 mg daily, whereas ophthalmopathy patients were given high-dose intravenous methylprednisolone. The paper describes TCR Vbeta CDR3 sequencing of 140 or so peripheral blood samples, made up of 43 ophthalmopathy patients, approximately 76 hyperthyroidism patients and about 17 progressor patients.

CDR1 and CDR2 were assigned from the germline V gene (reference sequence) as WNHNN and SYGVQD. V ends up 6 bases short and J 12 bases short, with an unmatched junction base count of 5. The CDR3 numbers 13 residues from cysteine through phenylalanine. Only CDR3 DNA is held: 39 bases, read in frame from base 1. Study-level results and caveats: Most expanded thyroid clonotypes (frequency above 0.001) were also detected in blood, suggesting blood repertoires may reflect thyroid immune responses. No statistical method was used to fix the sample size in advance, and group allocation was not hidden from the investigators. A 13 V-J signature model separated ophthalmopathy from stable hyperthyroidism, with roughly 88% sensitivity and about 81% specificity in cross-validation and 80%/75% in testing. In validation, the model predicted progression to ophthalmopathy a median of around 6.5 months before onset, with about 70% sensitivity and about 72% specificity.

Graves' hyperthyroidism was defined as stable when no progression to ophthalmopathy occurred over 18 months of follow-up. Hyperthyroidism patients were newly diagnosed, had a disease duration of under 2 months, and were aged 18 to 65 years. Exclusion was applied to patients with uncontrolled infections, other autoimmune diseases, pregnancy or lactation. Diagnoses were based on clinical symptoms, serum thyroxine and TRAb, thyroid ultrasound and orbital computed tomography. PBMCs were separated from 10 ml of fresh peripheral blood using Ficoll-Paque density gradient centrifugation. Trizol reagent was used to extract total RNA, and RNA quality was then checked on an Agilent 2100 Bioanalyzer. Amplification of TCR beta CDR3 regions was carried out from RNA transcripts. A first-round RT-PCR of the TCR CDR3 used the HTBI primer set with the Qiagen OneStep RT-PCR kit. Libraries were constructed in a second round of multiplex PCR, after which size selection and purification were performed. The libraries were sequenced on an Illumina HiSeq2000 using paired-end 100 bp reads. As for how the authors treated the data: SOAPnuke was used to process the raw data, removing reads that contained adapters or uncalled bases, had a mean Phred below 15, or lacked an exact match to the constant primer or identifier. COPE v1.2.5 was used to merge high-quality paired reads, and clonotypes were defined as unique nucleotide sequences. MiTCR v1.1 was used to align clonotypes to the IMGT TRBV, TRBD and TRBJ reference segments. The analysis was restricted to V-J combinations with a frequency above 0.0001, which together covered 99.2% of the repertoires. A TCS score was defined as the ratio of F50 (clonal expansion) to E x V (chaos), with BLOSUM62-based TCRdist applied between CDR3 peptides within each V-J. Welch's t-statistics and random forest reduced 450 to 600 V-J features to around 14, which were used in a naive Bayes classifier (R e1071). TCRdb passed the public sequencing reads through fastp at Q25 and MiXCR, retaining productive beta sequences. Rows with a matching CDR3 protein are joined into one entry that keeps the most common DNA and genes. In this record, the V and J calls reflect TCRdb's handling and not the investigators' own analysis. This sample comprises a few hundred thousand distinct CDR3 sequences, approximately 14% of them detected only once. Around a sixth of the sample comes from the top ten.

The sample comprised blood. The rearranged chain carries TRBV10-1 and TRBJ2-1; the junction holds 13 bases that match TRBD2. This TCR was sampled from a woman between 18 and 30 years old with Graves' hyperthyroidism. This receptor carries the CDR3 CASSQGLAGPQFF. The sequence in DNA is TGCGCCAGCAGCCAGGGACTAGCGGGACCGCAGTTCTTC.